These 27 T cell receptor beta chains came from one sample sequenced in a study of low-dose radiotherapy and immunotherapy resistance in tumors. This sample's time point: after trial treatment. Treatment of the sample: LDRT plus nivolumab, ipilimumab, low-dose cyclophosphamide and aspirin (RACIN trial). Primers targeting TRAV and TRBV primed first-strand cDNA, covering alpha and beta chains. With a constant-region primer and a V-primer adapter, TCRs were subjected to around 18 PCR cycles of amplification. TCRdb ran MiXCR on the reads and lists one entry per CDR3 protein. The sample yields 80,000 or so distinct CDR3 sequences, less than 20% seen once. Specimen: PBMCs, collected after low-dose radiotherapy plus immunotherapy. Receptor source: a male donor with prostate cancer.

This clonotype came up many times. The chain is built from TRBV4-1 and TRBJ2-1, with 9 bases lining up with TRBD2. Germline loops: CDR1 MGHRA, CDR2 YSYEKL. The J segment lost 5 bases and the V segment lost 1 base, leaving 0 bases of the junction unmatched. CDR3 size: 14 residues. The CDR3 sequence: CASSQGLADNEQFF. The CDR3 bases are TGCGCCAGCAGCCAAGGACTAGCGGACAATGAGCAGTTCTTC.

The chain's CDR3 is CSARTGAGNEQFF. The DNA of the CDR3 is TGCAGTGCCCGAACAGGGGCGGGCAATGAGCAGTTCTTC. The J gene is TRBJ2-1, the V gene TRBV20-1; 7 positions agree with TRBD1. CDR1 and CDR2 (germline): DFQATT, SNEGSKA (reference sequence). This CDR3 has 13 amino acids. With 6 bases clipped from V and 6 bases from J, the junction kept 8 bases outside the gene matches.

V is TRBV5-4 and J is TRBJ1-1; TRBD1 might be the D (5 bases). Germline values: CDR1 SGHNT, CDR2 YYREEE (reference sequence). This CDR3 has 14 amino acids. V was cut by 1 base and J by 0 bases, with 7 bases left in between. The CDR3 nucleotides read TGTGCCAGCAGCTTGAGACAGATGAACACTGAAGCTTTCTTT. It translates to CASSLRQMNTEAFF.

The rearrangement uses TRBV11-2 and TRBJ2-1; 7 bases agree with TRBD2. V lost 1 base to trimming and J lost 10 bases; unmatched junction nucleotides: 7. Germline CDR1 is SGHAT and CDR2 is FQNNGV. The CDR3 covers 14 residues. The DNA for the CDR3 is TGTGCCAGCAGCTTAGTCCGGGAGGTCGGGGAGCAGTTCTTC. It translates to CASSLVREVGEQFF.

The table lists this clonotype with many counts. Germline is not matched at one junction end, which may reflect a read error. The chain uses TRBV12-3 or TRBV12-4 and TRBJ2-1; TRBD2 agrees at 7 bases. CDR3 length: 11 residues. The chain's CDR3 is CASSPGRGVLF. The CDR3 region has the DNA TGTGCCAGCAGTCCCGGACGGGGGGTACTCTTC.

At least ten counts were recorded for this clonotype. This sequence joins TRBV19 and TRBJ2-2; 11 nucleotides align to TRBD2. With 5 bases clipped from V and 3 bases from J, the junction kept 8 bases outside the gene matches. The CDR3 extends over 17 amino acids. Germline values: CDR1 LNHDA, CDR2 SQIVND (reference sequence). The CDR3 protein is CASSPAGTSGYTGELFF. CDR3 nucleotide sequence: TGTGCCAGTAGTCCTGCCGGGACTAGCGGTTACACCGGGGAGCTGTTTTTT.

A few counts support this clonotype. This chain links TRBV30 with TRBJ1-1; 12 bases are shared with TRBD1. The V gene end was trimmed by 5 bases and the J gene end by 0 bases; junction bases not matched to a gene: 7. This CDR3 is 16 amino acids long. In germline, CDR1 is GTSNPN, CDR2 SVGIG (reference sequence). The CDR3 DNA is TGTGCCTGGGGTTCCGGGACAGGGGGCATGAACACTGAAGCTTTCTTT. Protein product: CAWGSGTGGMNTEAFF.

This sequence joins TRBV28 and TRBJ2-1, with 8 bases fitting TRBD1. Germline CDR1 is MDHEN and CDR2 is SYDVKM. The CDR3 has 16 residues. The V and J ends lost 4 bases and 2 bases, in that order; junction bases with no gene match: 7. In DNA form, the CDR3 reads TGTGCCAGCAGTTCGCCGGGACAGGCGGCCTACAATGAGCAGTTCTTC. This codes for CASSSPGQAAYNEQFF.

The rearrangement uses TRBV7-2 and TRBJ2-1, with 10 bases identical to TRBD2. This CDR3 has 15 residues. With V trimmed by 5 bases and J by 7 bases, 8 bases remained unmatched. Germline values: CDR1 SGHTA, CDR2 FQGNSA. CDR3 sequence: CASSRAGGMLNEQFF. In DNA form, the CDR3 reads TGTGCCAGCAGCCGAGCGGGAGGGATGTTAAATGAGCAGTTCTTC.

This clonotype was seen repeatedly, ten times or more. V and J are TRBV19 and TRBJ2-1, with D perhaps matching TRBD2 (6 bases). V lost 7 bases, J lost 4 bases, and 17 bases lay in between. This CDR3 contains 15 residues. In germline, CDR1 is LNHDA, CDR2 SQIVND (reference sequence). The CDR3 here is CASMVGGRSYNEQFF. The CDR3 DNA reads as TGTGCCAGTATGGTGGGAGGCCGATCTTACAATGAGCAGTTCTTC.

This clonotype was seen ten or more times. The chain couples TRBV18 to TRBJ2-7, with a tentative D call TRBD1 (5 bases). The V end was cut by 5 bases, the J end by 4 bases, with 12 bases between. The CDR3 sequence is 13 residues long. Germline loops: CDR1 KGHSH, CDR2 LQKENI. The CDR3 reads CASSSRQKYEQYF. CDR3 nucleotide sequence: TGTGCCAGCTCATCTCGACAGAAGTACGAGCAGTACTTC. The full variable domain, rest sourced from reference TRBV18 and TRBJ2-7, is NAGVMQNPRHLVRRRGQEARLRCSPMKGHSHVYWYRQLPEEGLKFMVYLQKENIIDESGMPKERFSAEFPKEGPSILRIQQVVRGDSAAYFCASSSRQKYEQYFGPGTRLTVT.

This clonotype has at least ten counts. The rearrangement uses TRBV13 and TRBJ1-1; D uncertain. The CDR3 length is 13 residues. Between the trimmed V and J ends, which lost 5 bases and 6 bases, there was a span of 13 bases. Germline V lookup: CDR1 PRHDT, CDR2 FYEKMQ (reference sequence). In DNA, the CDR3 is TGTGCCAGCAGCCCCCGGCCATGGGCTGAAGCTTTCTTT. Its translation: CASSPRPWAEAFF. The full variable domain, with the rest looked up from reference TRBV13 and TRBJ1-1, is AAGVIQSPRHLIKEKRETATLKCYPIPRHDTVYWYQQGPGQDPQFLISFYEKMQSDKGSIPDRFSAQQFSDYHSELNMSSLELGDSALYFCASSPRPWAEAFFGQGTRLTVV.

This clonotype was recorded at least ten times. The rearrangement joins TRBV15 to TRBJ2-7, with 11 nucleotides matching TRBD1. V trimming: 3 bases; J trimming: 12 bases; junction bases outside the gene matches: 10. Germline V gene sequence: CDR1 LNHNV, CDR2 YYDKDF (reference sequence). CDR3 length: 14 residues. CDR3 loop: CATSRDRGLGTRYF. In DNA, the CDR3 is TGTGCCACCAGCAGGGACAGGGGGCTGGGGACGCGGTACTTC.

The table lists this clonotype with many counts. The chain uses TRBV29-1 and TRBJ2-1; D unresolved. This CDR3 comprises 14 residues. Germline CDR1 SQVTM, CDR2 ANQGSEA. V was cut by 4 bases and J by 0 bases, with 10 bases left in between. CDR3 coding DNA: TGCAGCGTTGTGGGCAGGAGCTCCTACAATGAGCAGTTCTTC. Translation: CSVVGRSSYNEQFF.

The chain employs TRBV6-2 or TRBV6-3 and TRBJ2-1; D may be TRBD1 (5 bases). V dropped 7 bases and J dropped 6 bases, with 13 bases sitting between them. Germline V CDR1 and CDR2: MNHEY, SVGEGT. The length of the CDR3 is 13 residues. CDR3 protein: CASMGRRPNEQFF. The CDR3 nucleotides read TGTGCCAGCATGGGGCGGAGACCCAATGAGCAGTTCTTC.

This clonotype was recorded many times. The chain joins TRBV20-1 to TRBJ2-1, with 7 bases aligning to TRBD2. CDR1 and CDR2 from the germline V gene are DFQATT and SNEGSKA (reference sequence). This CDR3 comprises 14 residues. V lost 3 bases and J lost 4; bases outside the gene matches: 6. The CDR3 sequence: CSASKAGPYNEQFF. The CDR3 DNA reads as TGCAGTGCTAGCAAAGCGGGACCTTACAATGAGCAGTTCTTC.

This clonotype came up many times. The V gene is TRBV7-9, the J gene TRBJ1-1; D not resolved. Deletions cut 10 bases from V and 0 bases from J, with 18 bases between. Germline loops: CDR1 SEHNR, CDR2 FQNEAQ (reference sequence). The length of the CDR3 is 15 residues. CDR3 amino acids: CATDKGVTVNTEAFF. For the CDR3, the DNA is TGTGCCACCGACAAGGGAGTGACGGTGAACACTGAAGCTTTCTTT.

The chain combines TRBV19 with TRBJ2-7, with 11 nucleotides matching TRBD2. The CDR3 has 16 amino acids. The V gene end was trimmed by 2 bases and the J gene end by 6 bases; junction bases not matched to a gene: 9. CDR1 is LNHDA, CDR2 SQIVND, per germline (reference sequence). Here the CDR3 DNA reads TGTGCCAGTAGTATAAGAGGACTAGCGGGCGTTAGCGAGCAGTACTTC. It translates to CASSIRGLAGVSEQYF.

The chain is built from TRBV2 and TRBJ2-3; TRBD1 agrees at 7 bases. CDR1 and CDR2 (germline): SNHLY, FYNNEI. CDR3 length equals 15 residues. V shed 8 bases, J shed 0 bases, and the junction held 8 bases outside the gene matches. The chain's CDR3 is CASCPGTASTDTQYF. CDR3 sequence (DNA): TGTGCCAGCTGCCCCGGGACAGCTAGCACAGATACGCAGTATTTT. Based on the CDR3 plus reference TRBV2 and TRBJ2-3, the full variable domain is EPEVTQTPSHQVTQMGQEVILRCVPISNHLYFYWYRQILGQKVEFLVSFYNNEISEKSEIFDDQFSVERPDGSNFTLKIRSTKLEDSAMYFCASCPGTASTDTQYFGPGTRLTVL.

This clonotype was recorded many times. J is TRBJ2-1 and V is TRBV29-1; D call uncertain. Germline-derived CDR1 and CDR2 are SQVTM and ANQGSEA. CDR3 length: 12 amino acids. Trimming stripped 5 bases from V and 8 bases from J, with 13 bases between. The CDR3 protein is CSVSAVSDEQFF. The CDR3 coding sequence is TGCAGCGTTAGCGCCGTCTCCGATGAGCAGTTCTTC.

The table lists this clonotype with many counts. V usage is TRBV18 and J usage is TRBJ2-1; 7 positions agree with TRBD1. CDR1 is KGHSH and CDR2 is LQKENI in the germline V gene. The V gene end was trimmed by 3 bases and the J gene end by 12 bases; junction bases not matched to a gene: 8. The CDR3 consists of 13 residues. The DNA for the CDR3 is TGTGCCAGCTCACCGAGAGGGGGCCTAGGGCAGTTCTTC. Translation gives CASSPRGGLGQFF.

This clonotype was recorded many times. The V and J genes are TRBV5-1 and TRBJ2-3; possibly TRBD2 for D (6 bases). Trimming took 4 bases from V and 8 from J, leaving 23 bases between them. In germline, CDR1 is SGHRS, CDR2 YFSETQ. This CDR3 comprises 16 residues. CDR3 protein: CASSTGIDGRGGTQYF. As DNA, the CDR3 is TGCGCCAGCAGCACGGGAATCGACGGGAGAGGCGGTACGCAGTATTTT.

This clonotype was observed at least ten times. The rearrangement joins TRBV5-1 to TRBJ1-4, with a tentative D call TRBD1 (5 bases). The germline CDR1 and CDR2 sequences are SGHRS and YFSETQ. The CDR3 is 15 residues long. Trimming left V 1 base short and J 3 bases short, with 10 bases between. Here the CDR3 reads CASSLFQGPNEKLFF. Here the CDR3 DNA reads TGCGCCAGCAGCTTGTTCCAGGGTCCTAATGAAAAACTGTTTTTT.

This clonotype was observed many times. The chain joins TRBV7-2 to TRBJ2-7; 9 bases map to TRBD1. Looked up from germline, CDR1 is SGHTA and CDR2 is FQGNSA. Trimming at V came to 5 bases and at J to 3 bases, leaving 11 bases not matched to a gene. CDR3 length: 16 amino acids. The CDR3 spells CASSLYARTGVYEQYF. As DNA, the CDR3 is TGTGCCAGCAGCCTGTACGCCCGGACAGGGGTCTACGAGCAGTACTTC.

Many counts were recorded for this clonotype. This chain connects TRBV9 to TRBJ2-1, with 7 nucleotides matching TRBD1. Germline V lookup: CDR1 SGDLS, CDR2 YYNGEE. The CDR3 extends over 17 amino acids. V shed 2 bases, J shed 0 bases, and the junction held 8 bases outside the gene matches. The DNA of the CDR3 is TGTGCCAGCAGCGTGGAAGACAGGGCGAGCTCCTACAATGAGCAGTTCTTC. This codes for CASSVEDRASSYNEQFF. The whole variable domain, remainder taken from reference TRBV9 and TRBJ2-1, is DSGVTQTPKHLITATGQRVTLRCSPRSGDLSVYWYQQSLDQGLQFLIQYYNGEERAKGNILERFSAQQFPDLHSELNLSSLELGDSALYFCASSVEDRASSYNEQFFGPGTRLTVL.

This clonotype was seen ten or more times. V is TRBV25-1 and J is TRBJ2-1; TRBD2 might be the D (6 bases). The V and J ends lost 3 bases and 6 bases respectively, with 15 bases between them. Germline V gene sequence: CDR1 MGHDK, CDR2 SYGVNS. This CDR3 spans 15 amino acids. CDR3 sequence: CASSEATSIANEQFF. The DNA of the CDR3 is TGTGCCAGCAGTGAGGCGACTAGTATCGCCAATGAGCAGTTCTTC.

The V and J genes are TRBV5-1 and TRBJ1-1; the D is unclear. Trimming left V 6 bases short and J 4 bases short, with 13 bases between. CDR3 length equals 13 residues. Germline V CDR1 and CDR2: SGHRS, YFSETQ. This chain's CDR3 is CASKVASVTEAFF. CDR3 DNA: TGCGCCAGCAAAGTGGCCAGCGTCACTGAAGCTTTCTTT.